A selection of T cell receptor beta chains follows, all from one sample in a study of spatial heterogeneity in lung cancer. Each CDR3 protein is one row after TCRdb ran MiXCR on the 5' RACE reads. The table records about 90,000 distinct CDR3 sequences, approximately 8.2% of them present only once. The starting material was PBMCs, obtained at surgery. The receptors were gathered from a male donor with early-stage non-small cell lung cancer. Both conserved end residues are part of each CDR3. A D gene is named only where the DNA matches it firmly. Not every row has a clone size; where given, it reads once, few, many or a size class.

>15|TRBJ2-7|TRBV6-1|NA|few
TGTGCCAGCAGTGAATACTTGGCTGGGATCTACGAGCAGTACTTC
CASSEYLAGIYEQYF
>13|TRBJ1-4|TRBV20-1|NA|NA
TGCAGTGCTAGAGACAGGAGAAATGAAAAACTGTTTTTT
CSARDRRNEKLFF
>13|TRBJ2-5|TRBV21-1|NA|many
TGTGCCAGCAGCCTGAGGGGACGAAGGACCCAGTACTTC
CASSLRGRRTQYF
>15|TRBJ2-5|TRBV9|NA|few
TGTGCCAGCAGCGTAGTCGGGGGGCTCCAAGAGACCCAGTACTTC
CASSVVGGLQETQYF
>16|TRBJ2-3|TRBV6-1|TRBD2|NA
TGTGCCAGCAGTGAAGCGGAGACTAGCGGAACAGATACGCAGTATTTT
CASSEAETSGTDTQYF
>15|TRBJ2-7|TRBV7-2|TRBD1|few
TGTGCCAGCTCCCTGCCCCTGACAGGGGGTGACGAGCAGTACTTC
CASSLPLTGGDEQYF
>14|TRBJ1-5|TRBV6-2/TRBV6-3|NA|many
TGTGCCAGCAGTTACTCGGGCAGGGGTCAGCCCCAGCATTTT
CASSYSGRGQPQHF
>15|TRBJ2-3|TRBV7-9|TRBD2|many
TGTGCCAGCAGCTTGACTAGCGGGAGTTCAGATACGCAGTATTTT
CASSLTSGSSDTQYF
>14|TRBJ2-5|TRBV6-6|NA|few
TGTGCCAGCAGTTTCCCGGACAGCCAAGAGACCCAGTACTTC
CASSFPDSQETQYF
>13|TRBJ2-7|TRBV29-1|TRBD2|NA
TGCAGCGTTGTTCGGGGGGGTTCCTACGAGCAGTACTTC
CSVVRGGSYEQYF
>16|TRBJ2-2|TRBV5-1|TRBD1|NA
TGCGCCAGCAGCTATGGGACAGCCGAAGGCACCGGGGAGCTGTTTTTT
CASSYGTAEGTGELFF
>14|TRBJ1-1|TRBV7-2|NA|NA
TGTGCCAGCAGCGCCAGCTCCAGGCGCACTGAAGCTTTCTTT
CASSASSRRTEAFF
>11|TRBJ1-4|TRBV10-3|NA|many
TGTGCCATCAGTGAGGATGAAAAACTGTTTTTT
CAISEDEKLFF
>15|TRBJ2-1|TRBV6-6|TRBD1|few
TGTGCCAGCAGTACCAGGACAGGGGACTACAATGAGCAGTTCTTC
CASSTRTGDYNEQFF
>14|TRBJ2-5|TRBV10-3|NA|NA
TGTGCCATCAGTACCGGGGGTGGTAAAGAGACCCAGTACTTC
CAISTGGGKETQYF
>14|TRBJ1-2|TRBV2|TRBD1|many
TGTGCCAGCAGATACGAGACAGGGTACTATGGCTACACCTTC
CASRYETGYYGYTF
>16|TRBJ2-1|TRBV25-1|TRBD2|NA
TGTGCCAGCAGTGCCACTAGCGGGGCCTCCTACAATGAGCAGTTCTTC
CASSATSGASYNEQFF
>13|TRBJ2-7|TRBV20-1|TRBD2|NA
TGCAGTGCTACTAGCGGGAGCTCCTACGAGCAGTACTTC
CSATSGSSYEQYF
>14|TRBJ2-3|TRBV9|NA|NA
TGTGCCAGCAGCGTAGCTGGTAGTTTAGATACGCAGTATTTT
CASSVAGSLDTQYF
>16|TRBJ2-4|TRBV7-2|NA|many
TGTGCCAGCACCCCCCTAGGGGCGCTAGCCAAAAACATTCAGTACTTC
CASTPLGALAKNIQYF
>15|TRBJ2-1|TRBV6-8|NA|many
TGTGCCAGCATTTTGTGCCGAAGCTCCTACAATGAGCAGTTCTTC
CASILCRSSYNEQFF
>15|TRBJ2-5|TRBV19|TRBD2|few
TGTGCCAGTAGCCCTGCTAGCGGGGCTCAAGAGACCCAGTACTTC
CASSPASGAQETQYF
>13|TRBJ2-5|TRBV20-1|TRBD1|many
TGCAGTGCTCCCGGGACAGGTGGAGAGACCCAGTACTTC
CSAPGTGGETQYF
>14|TRBJ2-4|TRBV28|NA|few
TGTGCCAGCAGCCTCCGAGGGCTAGGAGCCATTCAGTACTTC
CASSLRGLGAIQYF
>14|TRBJ2-1|TRBV6-2/TRBV6-3|NA|NA
TGTGCCAGCAGGCAGGAGGCGACCTACAATGAGCAGTTCTTC
CASRQEATYNEQFF
>14|TRBJ2-7|TRBV28|NA|NA
TGTGCCAGCAGTTTACCGGCAGGACTGTACGAGCAGTACTTC
CASSLPAGLYEQYF
>16|TRBJ2-2|TRBV5-4|TRBD1|many
TGTGCCAGCAGCGCGGGACAGGGCATCCTCACCGGGGAGCTGTTTTTT
CASSAGQGILTGELFF
>12|TRBJ2-1|TRBV29-1|NA|few
TGCAGCGTTGATAGGCGGGTCAATGAGCAGTTCTTC
CSVDRRVNEQFF
>14|TRBJ1-4|TRBV18|NA|NA
TGTGCCAGCTCCCCCTCCAGAGGGGTTGAAAAACTGTTTTTT
CASSPSRGVEKLFF
>12|TRBJ1-5|TRBV6-1|NA|many
TGTGCCAGCAGTGAATGGAGGGCCGGCCAGCATTTT
CASSEWRAGQHF
>13|TRBJ2-2|TRBV6-1|NA|NA
TGTGCCAGCAGTCCGTCGATCGCCGGGGAGCTGTTTTTT
CASSPSIAGELFF
>16|TRBJ1-6|TRBV5-4|TRBD1|few
TGTGCCAGCAGCTTGGATAAGGGACAGGGAAATTCACCCCTCCACTTT
CASSLDKGQGNSPLHF
>17|TRBJ2-3|TRBV10-3|NA|NA
TGTGCCATCAGTGAGAGCCCGGGCAGGGTAGGCACAGATACGCAGTATTTT
CAISESPGRVGTDTQYF
>13|TRBJ1-2|TRBV27|TRBD1|many
TGTGCCAGCACTGCATGGACAGGGGGCGGCTACACCTTC
CASTAWTGGGYTF
>17|TRBJ2-2|TRBV11-3|TRBD2|many
TGTGCCAGCAGCCAGACACCGGGACTAGCGCTCACCGGGGAGCTGTTTTTT
CASSQTPGLALTGELFF
>15|TRBJ2-5|TRBV11-2|TRBD1|few
TGTGCCAGCAGCTACGGGACAGGGTACCAAGAGACCCAGTACTTC
CASSYGTGYQETQYF
>11|TRBJ2-7|TRBV29-1|NA|many
TGCAGCGTTGAAGAGGGGCCCGAGCAGTACTTC
CSVEEGPEQYF
>14|TRBJ1-5|TRBV5-5|NA|many
TGTGCCAGCAGCACAGGAGGTGGCAATCAGCCCCAGCATTTT
CASSTGGGNQPQHF
>12|TRBJ2-3|TRBV19|NA|many
TGTGCCAGTAGTATGGGGACAGATACGCAGTATTTT
CASSMGTDTQYF
>14|TRBJ2-7|TRBV6-6|TRBD2|few
TGTGCCAGCAGCCCCTTTGCGGGGGGCTACGAGCAGTACTTC
CASSPFAGGYEQYF
>14|TRBJ1-4|TRBV7-9|TRBD1|few
TGTGCCAGCAGCCCCGGACAGGGGAAAGAAAAACTGTTTTTT
CASSPGQGKEKLFF
>16|TRBJ2-1|TRBV5-1|NA|few
TGCGCCAGCAGCCCTCTATCGTTAAGCTCCTACAATGAGCAGTTCTTC
CASSPLSLSSYNEQFF
>12|TRBJ2-3|TRBV29-1|NA|many
TGCAGCGTAGAGGGACCATCAGATACGCAGTATTTT
CSVEGPSDTQYF
>13|TRBJ1-5|TRBV7-6|NA|many
TGTGCCAGCAGCTTAGATAGGGTTCAGCCCCAGCATTTT
CASSLDRVQPQHF
>13|TRBJ2-7|TRBV19|NA|few
TGTGCCAGTAGTATAGACCGGGACAACGAGCAGTACTTC
CASSIDRDNEQYF
>18|TRBJ1-4|TRBV12-3/TRBV12-4|NA|many
TGTGCCAGCAGTTTAGATCCCAGTCACCGGAGGACTAATGAAAAACTGTTTTTT
CASSLDPSHRRTNEKLFF
>13|TRBJ2-5|TRBV25-1|NA|few
TGTGCCAGCAGTGAACGCAGGATAGAGACCCAGTACTTC
CASSERRIETQYF
>15|TRBJ2-7|TRBV29-1|TRBD2|NA
TGCAGCGTTCGGCGGACTAGCGGGAGGGCGGGTGAGCAGTACTTC
CSVRRTSGRAGEQYF
>13|TRBJ1-1|TRBV29-1|TRBD1|few
TGCAGCGTAGACGACAGGGCGTTGGGTGAAGCTTTCTTT
CSVDDRALGEAFF
>15|TRBJ2-7|TRBV7-9|NA|few
TGTGCCAGCAGCTTAGCGAGCGGGTACGACTACGAGCAGTACTTC
CASSLASGYDYEQYF
>14|TRBJ1-5|TRBV19|NA|many
TGTGCCAGTAGTAGGGACCCTTACTATCAGCCCCAGCATTTT
CASSRDPYYQPQHF
>13|TRBJ2-2|TRBV18|NA|many
TGTGCCAGCTCACCAAGTAACAGCGGGGAGCTGTTTTTT
CASSPSNSGELFF
>14|TRBJ2-2|TRBV27|TRBD1|few
TGTGCCAGCAGCCCGGGACAGGTGTCCGGGGAGCTGTTTTTT
CASSPGQVSGELFF
>12|TRBJ2-7|TRBV28|NA|few
TGTGCCAGCAGTTCCGAGGGGTACGAGCAGTACTTC
CASSSEGYEQYF